This T cell receptor (beta chain) was documented in a study of cytomegalovirus exposure and HLA in healthy donors. The CDR3 is 14 amino acids. V shed 0 bases, J shed 4 bases, and the junction held 3 bases outside the gene matches. Looked up from germline, CDR1 is GTSNPN and CDR2 is SVGIG (reference sequence). Primers: 60 Vbeta forward and 13 Jbeta reverse. Sequencing was performed with immunoSEQ multiplex PCR; in TCRdb, only in-frame clones are kept and a portion is missing. The sample records about 110,000 clones, about 70% being singletons. To note about this clone: Its antigen is still unknown.

The study's findings and limits: Solely CMV serostatus was available to characterize immune exposure. What a later analysis showed was that several of the most significant clusters appeared linked to common viral pathogens. Most TCR sequences were uncommon, yet certain public TCRs appeared in many donors.

The specimen was PBMCs. V gene TRBV30 combines with J gene TRBJ1-2, with 9 positions matching TRBD1. This receptor was taken from a woman aged 45-60 years in good health and CMV-seropositive. The CDR3 reads CAWSVGTGSYGYTF. The CDR3 region has the DNA TGTGCCTGGAGTGTAGGGACAGGGAGCTATGGCTACACCTTC.